This T cell receptor (beta chain) was observed in a study of blood T cell repertoires in COVID-19. Across the study: The United States, Italy and Spain were the sources of the acute and convalescent COVID-19 samples. PBMCs, B-cell-depleted T cells, or T cells provided the cDNA or gDNA that made up the material.

Original methodology: Nucleated cell counts were estimated from reference gene primer amplification. Using immunoSEQ multiplex PCR, the repertoire was profiled, and TCRdb retains in-frame clones only, with some absent. The V and J calls and clone size come from that table; D and trimming were worked out from the DNA. Here the sample spans tens of thousands of clones, 65% to 90% being singletons. The CDR3 totals 14 residues. Germline V gives CDR1 MNHEY, CDR2 SVGEGT. V lost 4 bases, J lost 3 bases, and 5 bases stayed unmatched. The chain is built from TRBV6-2 or TRBV6-3 and TRBJ2-7, with 8 bases that match TRBD2. This clonotype was sampled from a man aged 60 to 69 with acute or convalescent COVID-19. The sequencing sample was made of peripheral blood. The CDR3: CASSFGGRSYEQYF. Here the CDR3 DNA reads TGTGCCAGCAGTTTTGGCGGGAGGAGCTACGAGCAGTACTTC.